A single sample gave rise to the 26 T cell receptor beta chains below, sequenced in a study of blood T cell repertoires in COVID-19. Only in-frame clones appear in the TCRdb table, and some are missing; sequencing was by immunoSEQ multiplex PCR. The sample holds 200,000 to 250,000 clones, approximately 86% seen once. The sequenced sample consisted of peripheral blood. These receptors all stem from a woman between 25 and 40 years old who had recovered from COVID-19.

This chain uses TRBV13 with TRBJ1-3, with D possibly matching TRBD1 (6 bases). This CDR3 has 15 amino acids. Trimming pared 3 bases from V and 0 bases from J, leaving 9 bases between. Germline CDR1 PRHDT, CDR2 FYEKMQ (reference sequence). CDR3 sequence reads: CASSFRTVSGNTIYF. The CDR3 region has the DNA TGTGCCAGCAGCTTTAGGACAGTCTCTGGAAACACCATATATTTT.

V and J are TRBV6-6 and TRBJ1-2; TRBD1 matches 7 bases. The germline V gene encodes CDR1 MNHNY and CDR2 SVGAGI (reference sequence). The V and J ends lost 4 bases and 7 bases, in that order; junction bases with no gene match: 9. The CDR3 totals 14 residues. CDR3 bases: TGTGCCAGCAGTTCCCTCGACAGGGCCGGTGGCTACACCTTC. Amino acids: CASSSLDRAGGYTF.

The V and J genes are TRBV6-5 and TRBJ1-1; possibly TRBD1 for D (5 bases). CDR3 length equals 13 residues. Trimming removed 8 bases at V and 9 bases at J, with 19 bases between. Germline values: CDR1 MNHEY, CDR2 SVGAGI. CDR3 sequence (DNA): TGTGCCAGCGAACAACCGGGACGGACTAAAGCTTTCTTT. It translates to CASEQPGRTKAFF.

The chain links TRBV27 to TRBJ1-2; TRBD1 might be the D (5 bases). CDR3 length equals 15 residues. Germline CDR1 is MNHEY and CDR2 is SMNVEV (reference sequence). V was trimmed by 3 bases and J by 4 bases, leaving 15 bases between them. The CDR3 is CASSFRAGYGYGYTF. CDR3 in DNA: TGTGCCAGCAGTTTCAGGGCCGGGTATGGCTATGGCTACACCTTC.

The V and J genes are TRBV2 and TRBJ2-3; 7 bases align to TRBD1. This CDR3 has 13 amino acids. Trimming took 10 bases from V and 5 from J; bases not matched to a gene: 9. Germline values: CDR1 SNHLY, CDR2 FYNNEI. The CDR3 DNA reads as TGTGCCACCAGCCAGGGGGTTGAAGATACGCAGTATTTT. It yields the protein CATSQGVEDTQYF.

V usage is TRBV5-4 and J usage is TRBJ2-3; TRBD1 aligns across 8 bases. CDR1 is SGHNT and CDR2 is YYREEE in the germline V gene (reference sequence). Trimming took 0 bases from V and 4 from J; bases not matched to a gene: 4. The CDR3 contains 15 residues. CDR3 loop: CASSLAGTGSDTQYF. The CDR3 DNA reads as TGTGCCAGCAGCTTGGCCGGGACAGGCTCAGATACGCAGTATTTT.

The chain employs TRBV5-1 and TRBJ2-5; 16 bases fit TRBD2. The CDR3 has 17 residues. Per germline, CDR1 SGHRS and CDR2 YFSETQ. After removal of 4 bases from V and 5 bases from J, the junction contained 8 bases not matched to a gene. The chain's CDR3 is CASSQGLAGGRFETQYF. The CDR3 nucleotides read TGCGCCAGCAGCCAGGGACTAGCGGGGGGGCGCTTCGAGACCCAGTACTTC.

This clone showed up just once. The chain links TRBV9 to TRBJ1-5, with a tentative D call TRBD1 (6 bases). The CDR3 runs to 14 residues. Germline CDR1 and CDR2: SGDLS and YYNGEE. Between the trimmed V and J ends, which lost 4 bases and 7 bases, there was a span of 15 bases. CDR3 amino acids: CASSFQGGNQPQHF. CDR3 DNA: TGTGCCAGCAGCTTCCAAGGGGGTAACCAGCCCCAGCATTTT. The entire variable domain, with the rest obtained from reference TRBV9 and TRBJ1-5, is as follows: DSGVTQTPKHLITATGQRVTLRCSPRSGDLSVYWYQQSLDQGLQFLIQYYNGEERAKGNILERFSAQQFPDLHSELNLSSLELGDSALYFCASSFQGGNQPQHFGDGTRLSIL.

The chain combines TRBV6-6 with TRBJ1-4, with TRBD1 as a possible D gene (5 bases). CDR1 MNHNY and CDR2 SVGAGI come from the germline V gene (reference sequence). This CDR3 spans 15 amino acids. Trimming removed 3 bases at V and 0 bases at J, with 8 bases between. The CDR3 loop is CASSYRQTTNEKLFF. CDR3 in DNA: TGTGCCAGCAGTTATCGACAGACAACTAATGAAAAACTGTTTTTT.

The CDR3 loop is CASSYPGQNSPLHF. CDR3 DNA sequence: TGTGCCAGCAGCTATCCGGGACAAAATTCACCCCTCCACTTT. The chain recombines TRBV7-9 with TRBJ1-6; TRBD1 is a possible D gene (6 bases). V lost 4 bases to trimming and J lost 7 bases, with 11 bases between them. This CDR3 contains 14 residues. Germline V CDR1 and CDR2: SEHNR, FQNEAQ (reference sequence). Full variable domain (outside the CDR3, taken from reference TRBV7-9 and TRBJ1-6): DTGVSQNPRHKITKRGQNVTFRCDPISEHNRLYWYRQTLGQGPEFLTYFQNEAQLEKSRLLSDRFSAERPKGSFSTLEIQRTEQGDSAMYLCASSYPGQNSPLHFGNGTRLTVT.

V and J are TRBV7-9 and TRBJ2-1; D might be TRBD2 (6 bases). CDR1 is SEHNR, CDR2 FQNEAQ, per germline (reference sequence). This CDR3 has 18 residues. V was shortened by 7 bases and J by 1 base, with 23 bases between the two germline ends. CDR3 nucleotide sequence: TGTGCCAGCAACTTCCGACAGAGGAGGGAGGAATCCTACAATGAGCAGTTCTTC. Amino acid sequence: CASNFRQRREESYNEQFF.

J is TRBJ1-1 and V is TRBV29-1; D is ambiguous. Trimming took off 0 bases at V and 2 bases at J, with 10 bases between the two ends. Germline V gene sequence: CDR1 SQVTM, CDR2 ANQGSEA. The CDR3 is 14 residues long. The CDR3 DNA is TGCAGCGTTGAAGATCAGCGGGTCAACACTGAAGCTTTCTTT. This sequence encodes CSVEDQRVNTEAFF.

This clone was observed once. J is TRBJ1-1 and V is TRBV6-9, with TRBD1 matching 7 bases. The CDR3 is 15 amino acids. The V gene's germline CDR1 is MNHGY and CDR2 SVAAGI. V lost 2 bases, J lost 0 bases, and 3 bases stayed unmatched. CDR3 in amino acids: CASSYEGQLNTEAFF. The CDR3 DNA follows: TGTGCCAGCAGTTATGAGGGACAGTTGAACACTGAAGCTTTCTTT.

This clone has at least ten counts. The chain couples TRBV2 to TRBJ1-2; D perhaps matches TRBD1 (5 bases). Germline loops: CDR1 SNHLY, CDR2 FYNNEI. V gave up 0 bases and J gave up 4 bases, with 9 bases separating them. The CDR3 is 14 amino acids. Here the CDR3 DNA reads TGTGCCAGCAGTGAAGCCAGGGTAACCTATGGCTACACCTTC. It specifies CASSEARVTYGYTF.

The chain carries TRBV2 and TRBJ2-3, with 8 bases aligning to TRBD2. The CDR3 extends over 15 amino acids. V trimming: 8 bases; J trimming: 5 bases; junction bases outside the gene matches: 12. Germline V gene data show CDR1 as SNHLY and CDR2 as FYNNEI. The CDR3 region has the DNA TGTGCCAGCGGAGCCGGGACTAGAGGTGAAGATACGCAGTATTTT. This encodes CASGAGTRGEDTQYF.

This clone was seen only once. The DNA for the CDR3 is TGCAGCTTTCCTGGGACTAGCGGACCCCTAGGGTCGGAGACCCAGTACTTC. This translates into CSFPGTSGPLGSETQYF. V is TRBV29-1 and J is TRBJ2-5, with 11 positions matching TRBD2. J lost 5 bases, V lost 8 bases, and 19 bases had no gene match. The CDR3 runs 17 residues. The V gene's germline CDR1 is SQVTM and CDR2 ANQGSEA.

V gene TRBV20-1 combines with J gene TRBJ2-7; 11 nucleotides agree with TRBD2. V trimming: 3 bases; J trimming: 7 bases; junction bases outside the gene matches: 8. The CDR3 covers 14 residues. CDR1 is DFQATT and CDR2 is SNEGSKA in the germline V gene (reference sequence). The CDR3 loop reads CSASPLAGGLEQYF. CDR3 sequence (DNA): TGCAGTGCTAGTCCCCTAGCGGGGGGCCTAGAGCAGTACTTC.

The chain has TRBV6-5 and TRBJ1-2; 9 bases fit TRBD1. The CDR3 runs to 14 residues. Germline CDR1 is MNHEY and CDR2 is SVGAGI. Germline trimming cut 6 bases from V and 7 bases from J; bases unmatched to any gene: 9. The CDR3 loop reads CASSSGTGKSGYTF. CDR3 DNA: TGTGCCAGCAGCTCCGGGACAGGGAAAAGTGGCTACACCTTC.

This clone is a singleton in its sample. The chain has TRBV6-5 and TRBJ2-2, with a tentative D call TRBD2 (5 bases). Germline-derived CDR1 and CDR2 are MNHEY and SVGAGI. This CDR3 region has 14 residues. V lost 10 bases and J lost 3, with 15 bases in between. CDR3 nucleotides: TGTGCCACCACACCTACTAGGTACACCGGGGAGCTGTTTTTT. Translated: CATTPTRYTGELFF.

This clone appeared once. The rearrangement links TRBV7-9 to TRBJ1-3; TRBD1 might be the D (5 bases). Germline V gene sequence: CDR1 SEHNR, CDR2 FQNEAQ (reference sequence). The V gene lost 6 bases and the J gene lost 4 bases, with 10 bases spanning the gap. The CDR3 consists of 13 residues. DNA for the CDR3: TGTGCCAGCAGTCAGGGTGCGGGAAACACCATATATTTT. This sequence encodes CASSQGAGNTIYF.

This clone was seen a few times. The V and J genes are TRBV7-3 and TRBJ1-2, with 7 bases identical to TRBD1. Trimming at V came to 5 bases and at J to 8 bases, leaving 8 bases not matched to a gene. There are 13 residues in the CDR3. In germline, CDR1 is SGHTA, CDR2 FQGTGA. The CDR3, as DNA: TGTGCCAGCAGCCCCTCAGGGGGTAGCGGCTACACCTTC. It specifies CASSPSGGSGYTF.

This rearrangement joins TRBV3-1 (or the pseudogene TRBV3-2) to TRBJ1-5; D is possibly TRBD1 (6 bases). Per the germline V gene, CDR1 is LGHDT and CDR2 is YNNKEL (reference sequence). This CDR3 has 17 residues. The germline V and J ends were trimmed by 4 bases and 4 bases, with 20 bases remaining between them. The chain's CDR3 is CASSPSWEQGVNQPQHF. The CDR3 nucleotides are TGTGCCAGCAGCCCATCTTGGGAACAGGGCGTAAATCAGCCCCAGCATTTT.

The chain combines TRBV28 with TRBJ1-5, with TRBD1 matching 7 bases. CDR3 length: 14 amino acids. Germline V CDR1 and CDR2: MDHEN, SYDVKM. The J segment lost 4 bases and the V segment lost 5 bases, leaving 5 bases of the junction unmatched. CDR3 sequence: CASSPGQTNQPQHF. CDR3 coding DNA: TGTGCCAGCAGTCCGGGACAGACTAATCAGCCCCAGCATTTT. Looking up the rest from reference TRBV28 and TRBJ1-5 gives the full variable domain: DVKVTQSSRYLVKRTGEKVFLECVQDMDHENMFWYRQDPGLGLRLIYFSYDVKMKEKGDIPEGYSVSREKKERFSLILESASTNQTSMYLCASSPGQTNQPQHFGDGTRLSIL.

This chain joins TRBV4-3 and TRBJ1-4, with D possibly being TRBD1 (6 bases). The germline V and J ends were trimmed by 0 bases and 5 bases, with 13 bases remaining between them. The CDR3 runs 16 residues. Germline V gene sequence: CDR1 LGHNA, CDR2 YSLEER. CDR3 in amino acids: CASSQDRGLQNEKLFF. The CDR3 nucleotides are TGCGCCAGCAGCCAAGACAGGGGTCTCCAGAATGAAAAACTGTTTTTT.

The table lists this clone with a few counts. The CDR3 nucleotides read TGTGCCAGCAGCTCTCAGGGTACTAACTATGGCTACACCTTC. It translates to CASSSQGTNYGYTF. This rearrangement joins TRBV5-6 to TRBJ1-2, with D maybe TRBD1 (5 bases). Looked up from germline, CDR1 is SGHDT and CDR2 is YYEEEE. V gave up 3 bases and J gave up 0 bases, with 9 bases separating them. CDR3 size: 14 residues.

The chain employs TRBV4-1 and TRBJ2-2, with D possibly TRBD2 on 5 matching bases. The CDR3 length is 14 residues. Trimming left V 1 base short and J 6 bases short, with 9 bases between. Germline CDR1 and CDR2: MGHRA and YSYEKL. The CDR3 DNA is TGCGCCAGCAGCCAAGTAGCTAGCCCCGGGGAGCTGTTTTTT. Residues: CASSQVASPGELFF.